Presented here are 19 T cell receptor beta chains from one specimen sequenced in a study of technical replicates of blood from several donors. Repertoires were generated with immunoSEQ multiplex PCR, while TCRdb's copy carries only in-frame clones and drops some. The top ten clones hold 0.2% to 0.25% of a sample with approximately 100,000 clones, 96% of them seen once. Sequenced: T cells isolated from PBMCs. These receptor sequences come from a human donor in good health.

The gene calls are TRBV5-1 and TRBJ1-1; possibly TRBD1 for D (6 bases). Trimming shortened V by 4 bases and J by 4 bases, and 17 bases separated the two germline ends. CDR1 is SGHRS and CDR2 is YFSETQ in the germline V gene. This CDR3 comprises 15 residues. The CDR3 sequence: CASSNTQGAGTEAFF. The CDR3 region has the DNA TGCGCCAGCAGCAACACACAGGGTGCGGGCACTGAAGCTTTCTTT.

This chain links TRBV7-9 with TRBJ2-3; 7 nucleotides match TRBD2. Trimming took 6 bases from V and 5 from J; bases not matched to a gene: 17. Germline CDR1 reads SEHNR; CDR2 reads FQNEAQ (reference sequence). This CDR3 is 17 amino acids long. This CDR3 is CASRQDLGRERVDTQYF. CDR3 DNA: TGTGCCAGCAGACAAGACTTGGGGCGGGAGCGGGTAGATACGCAGTATTTT.

CDR3: CASSSAGYEQYF. Here the CDR3 DNA reads TGTGCCAGCAGTTCCGCCGGTTACGAGCAGTACTTC. This rearrangement joins TRBV6-5 to TRBJ2-7; no reliable D call. The germline V and J ends were trimmed by 4 bases and 4 bases, with 8 bases remaining between them. Germline-derived CDR1 and CDR2 are MNHEY and SVGAGI. The CDR3 loop spans 12 amino acids.

V and J are TRBV4-1 and TRBJ2-4, with 7 positions matching TRBD1. The V segment lost 4 bases and the J segment 2 bases; nucleotides outside the gene matches: 8. Germline V gene data show CDR1 as MGHRA and CDR2 as YSYEKL. The CDR3 spans 16 residues. The CDR3, as DNA: TGCGCCAGCAGCCCGGGCCTGACAGGGTCCAAAAACATTCAGTACTTC. Translated: CASSPGLTGSKNIQYF.

The rearrangement joins TRBV5-1 to TRBJ2-6; no firm D call. Germline V CDR1 and CDR2: SGHRS, YFSETQ. V lost 4 bases and J lost 0, with 5 bases in between. CDR3 length equals 14 residues. CDR3 bases: TGCGCCAGCAGCGGCGGCTCTGGGGCCAACGTCCTGACTTTC. Translating it yields CASSGGSGANVLTF.

The chain recombines TRBV5-1 with TRBJ2-5; 10 bases agree with TRBD1. V lost 4 bases and J lost 2; bases outside the gene matches: 2. Germline V lookup: CDR1 SGHRS, CDR2 YFSETQ. This CDR3 comprises 14 residues. The CDR3 sequence is CASSLGQGQETQYF. The CDR3 coding sequence is TGCGCCAGCAGCCTGGGACAGGGGCAAGAGACCCAGTACTTC.

The J gene is TRBJ2-7, the V gene TRBV13; TRBD2 matches 13 bases. Per germline, CDR1 PRHDT and CDR2 FYEKMQ (reference sequence). J was trimmed by 9 bases and V by 4 bases; bases with no gene match: 6. The CDR3 runs 14 residues. CDR3 sequence (DNA): TGTGCCAGCAGCTCGACGACTAGCGGGGGGCCGCAGTACTTC. Translated: CASSSTTSGGPQYF.

V usage is TRBV7-8 and J usage is TRBJ2-5; 8 bases agree with TRBD2. Germline values: CDR1 SGHVS, CDR2 FQNEAQ. The CDR3 loop spans 16 amino acids. V was pared by 7 bases and J by 4 bases, with 14 bases of the junction left unmatched. The chain's CDR3 is CASTPGGGRLGETQYF. The CDR3 nucleotides are TGTGCCAGCACCCCCGGGGGCGGGAGGTTAGGAGAGACCCAGTACTTC. Using reference TRBV7-8 and TRBJ2-5 for the parts outside the CDR3, the full variable domain is GAGVSQSPRYKVAKRGQDVALRCDPISGHVSLFWYQQALGQGPEFLTYFQNEAQLDKSGLPSDRFFAERPEGSVSTLKIQRTQQEDSAVYLCASTPGGGRLGETQYFGPGTRLLVL.

The chain carries TRBV5-4 and TRBJ2-7, with D maybe TRBD2 (5 bases). Germline CDR1 and CDR2: SGHNT and YYREEE (reference sequence). The V and J ends lost 3 bases and 3 bases respectively, with 13 bases between them. The CDR3 consists of 14 residues. CDR3 DNA sequence: TGTGCCAGCAGCTCCAGGACTGGAGACTACGAGCAGTACTTC. Translation: CASSSRTGDYEQYF.

The chain couples TRBV5-1 to TRBJ2-2; 7 positions agree with TRBD2. The germline V gene has CDR1 SGHRS and CDR2 YFSETQ. The CDR3 is made up of 16 amino acids. Trimming cost V 4 bases and J 4 bases; bases outside gene matches: 10. Written as DNA, the CDR3 is TGCGCCAGCAGCCCAACCGGGACTACGGGCACCGGGGAGCTGTTTTTT. This sequence encodes CASSPTGTTGTGELFF.

The CDR3 is CASRGSGGTGETQYF. The CDR3 nucleotides read TGTGCCAGCAGAGGTAGCGGAGGGACCGGGGAGACCCAGTACTTC. The chain has TRBV6-1 and TRBJ2-5; possibly TRBD2 for D (6 bases). This CDR3 is 15 amino acids long. The germline gives CDR1 MNHNS, CDR2 SASEGT. V lost 6 bases and J 5 bases, leaving 19 bases between the germline ends.

The chain couples TRBV27 to TRBJ1-6, with D unclear. The CDR3 totals 15 residues. CDR1 MNHEY and CDR2 SMNVEV come from the germline V gene (reference sequence). V gave up 0 bases and J gave up 8 bases, with 11 bases separating them. This chain's CDR3 is CASSLSVGRDSPLHF. CDR3 DNA sequence: TGTGCCAGCAGTTTATCGGTGGGTCGGGATTCACCCCTCCACTTT.

This chain connects TRBV10-3 to TRBJ2-7, with D possibly being TRBD2 (5 bases). Per the germline V gene, CDR1 is ENHRY and CDR2 is SYGVKD. The ends were cut back, 6 bases at V and 2 bases at J, with 11 bases in the middle. This CDR3 is 13 amino acids long. CDR3 coding DNA: TGTGCCATCAGAGGAGGTGCTACCTACGAGCAGTACTTC. It is translated as CAIRGGATYEQYF.

J is TRBJ1-5 and V is TRBV30; D remains ambiguous. The CDR3 is 16 amino acids. The V end was cut by 3 bases, the J end by 4 bases, with 19 bases between. Germline V lookup: CDR1 GTSNPN, CDR2 SVGIG (reference sequence). This CDR3 is CAWSPLPIGGNQPQHF. DNA of the CDR3: TGTGCCTGGAGCCCCCTCCCCATAGGCGGAAATCAGCCCCAGCATTTT.

V and J are TRBV30 and TRBJ2-7; D may be TRBD1 (6 bases). V was trimmed by 1 base and J by 0 bases, leaving 13 bases between them. Looked up from germline, CDR1 is GTSNPN and CDR2 is SVGIG (reference sequence). The CDR3 has 15 amino acids. CDR3 DNA: TGTGCCTGGAGTGAAGTCCGACAGGCCTCCTACGAGCAGTACTTC. Its protein is CAWSEVRQASYEQYF.

The chain carries TRBV25-1 and TRBJ1-1, with 7 bases matching TRBD1. The CDR3 consists of 14 residues. CDR1 MGHDK and CDR2 SYGVNS come from the germline V gene. J was trimmed by 3 bases and V by 6 bases; bases with no gene match: 7. CDR3 sequence reads: CASSRGQIYTEAFF. The DNA for the CDR3 is TGTGCCAGCAGCCGGGGACAGATTTACACTGAAGCTTTCTTT. Combining the CDR3 with reference TRBV25-1 and TRBJ1-1 gives the whole variable domain EADIYQTPRYLVIGTGKKITLECSQTMGHDKMYWYQQDPGMELHLIHYSYGVNSTEKGDLSSESTVSRIRTEHFPLTLESARPSHTSQYLCASSRGQIYTEAFFGQGTRLTVV.

The V call is TRBV5-1, the J call TRBJ2-7; 8 nucleotides agree with TRBD1. Looked up from germline, CDR1 is SGHRS and CDR2 is YFSETQ. This CDR3 region has 13 residues. Germline trimming cut 4 bases from V and 2 bases from J; bases unmatched to any gene: 2. Here the CDR3 reads CASSAGQAYEQYF. CDR3 nucleotides: TGCGCCAGCAGCGCGGGACAGGCCTACGAGCAGTACTTC.

In its sample, this clone was seen once. The V gene is TRBV7-6, the J gene TRBJ2-7; D gene ambiguous. Trimming stripped 5 bases from V and 6 bases from J, with 11 bases between. This CDR3 is built from 12 residues. Per germline, CDR1 SGHVS and CDR2 FNYEAQ. The DNA of the CDR3 is TGTGCCAGCAGCCCCCCGTCAGGCGAGCAGTACTTC. Its translation is CASSPPSGEQYF.

The chain is built from TRBV6-5 and TRBJ1-4; unclear D gene. Germline V gene sequence: CDR1 MNHEY, CDR2 SVGAGI. The CDR3 length is 11 residues. Trimming took off 6 bases at V and 5 bases at J, with 4 bases between the two ends. Here the CDR3 reads CASSGNEKLFF. The CDR3, as DNA: TGTGCCAGCAGCGGGAATGAAAAACTGTTTTTT.